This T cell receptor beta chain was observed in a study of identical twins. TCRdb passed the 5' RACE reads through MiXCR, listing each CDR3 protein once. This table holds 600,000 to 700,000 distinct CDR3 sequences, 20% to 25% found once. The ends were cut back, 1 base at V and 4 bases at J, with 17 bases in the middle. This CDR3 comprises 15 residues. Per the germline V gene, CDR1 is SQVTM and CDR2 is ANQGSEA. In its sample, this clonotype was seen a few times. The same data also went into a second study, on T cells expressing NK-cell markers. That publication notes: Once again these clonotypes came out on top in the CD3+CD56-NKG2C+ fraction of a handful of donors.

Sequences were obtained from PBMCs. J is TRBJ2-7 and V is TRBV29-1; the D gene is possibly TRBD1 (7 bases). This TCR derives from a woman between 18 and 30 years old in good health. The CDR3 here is CSVEGGAGGTYEQYF. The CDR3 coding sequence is TGCAGCGTTGAAGGGGGGGCAGGGGGGACTTACGAGCAGTACTTC.